This TCR beta chain was profiled in a study of OX40 agonist ivuxolimab in advanced cancers. Study-level information: Patients' therapy was ivuxolimab, an antibody that acts as an agonist of OX40 (CD134).

Assay used: immunoSEQ multiplex PCR; TCRdb lists only in-frame clones, some missing. The sample yields approximately 53,000 clones, 90% to 95% seen once. The CDR3 extends over 13 amino acids. V was clipped by 3 bases and J by 5 bases, with 10 bases between them. Germline V gene data show CDR1 as SGHTA and CDR2 as FQGNSA. This chain connects TRBV7-2 to TRBJ1-1, with a tentative D call TRBD1 (5 bases). The receptor comes from an adult with an advanced solid tumor such as melanoma, head and neck, liver or kidney cancer. Source: CD4+ or CD8+ T cells sorted from blood, taken in a trial of the OX40 agonist ivuxolimab. In nucleotides, the CDR3 is TGTGCCAGCAGCTTCAGGGAGGGGACTGAAGCTTTCTTT. Translating gives CASSFREGTEAFF.